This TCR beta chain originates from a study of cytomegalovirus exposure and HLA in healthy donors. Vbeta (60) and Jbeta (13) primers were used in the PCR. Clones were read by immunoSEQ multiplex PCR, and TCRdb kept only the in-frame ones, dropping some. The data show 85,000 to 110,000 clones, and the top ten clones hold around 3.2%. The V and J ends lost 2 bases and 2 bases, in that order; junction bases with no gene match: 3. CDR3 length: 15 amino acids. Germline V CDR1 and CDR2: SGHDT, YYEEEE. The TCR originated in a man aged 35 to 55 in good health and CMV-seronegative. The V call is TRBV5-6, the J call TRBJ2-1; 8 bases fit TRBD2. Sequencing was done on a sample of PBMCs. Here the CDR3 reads CASSLTGGPYNEQFF. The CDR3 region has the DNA TGTGCCAGCAGCTTAACGGGAGGGCCCTACAATGAGCAGTTCTTC.